Listed below are T cell receptor beta chains from one sample, sequenced in a study of CD8 T cells in Susac syndrome. MiXCR was run by TCRdb on the immunoSEQ multiplex PCR reads, yielding one entry per CDR3 protein. In the table there are about 140,000 distinct CDR3 sequences, 85% to 95% of which are singletons. Specimen: CD8+ T cells from PBMCs. These receptors came from a human donor in good health. CDR3s include the opening cysteine and the closing phenylalanine or tryptophan. Each record gives: D gene, V gene, clone size, CDR3 length, J gene, CDR3 protein, CDR3 DNA. A D gene is named only where the DNA matches it firmly. A clone size is listed for some rows: how often the clone was seen (once, few, many), or a class if it is expanded.

>-|TRBV9|-|13|TRBJ2-1
CASSAFKGNEQFF
TGTGCCAGCAGCGCCTTTAAGGGGAATGAGCAGTTCTTC
>-|TRBV27|-|16|TRBJ2-5
CASSLKHGEGRETQYF
TGTGCCAGCAGCCTCAAACACGGAGAGGGGCGTGAGACCCAGTACTTC
>-|TRBV9|-|14|TRBJ2-5
CASSPEGGGETQYF
TGTGCCAGCAGCCCGGAGGGGGGTGGAGAGACCCAGTACTTC
>-|TRBV27|-|18|TRBJ2-2
CASSLDPDSLSNTGELFF
TGTGCCAGCAGTTTAGACCCCGACTCACTTTCGAACACCGGGGAGCTGTTTTTT
>-|TRBV4-3|-|13|TRBJ2-7
CASSQARLYEQYF
TGCGCCAGCAGCCAAGCTAGGCTCTACGAGCAGTACTTC
>TRBD1|TRBV27|-|16|TRBJ2-5
CASSSPGTGAVWTQYF
TGTGCCAGCAGTTCGCCCGGGACAGGCGCCGTGTGGACCCAGTACTTC
>-|TRBV19|-|13|TRBJ2-1
CASTSLDVYEQFF
TGTGCCAGTACCTCACTGGATGTGTACGAGCAGTTCTTC
>TRBD2|TRBV27|-|14|TRBJ2-7
CASSIAGGTYEQYF
TGTGCCAGCAGCATAGCGGGAGGAACTTACGAGCAGTACTTC
>-|TRBV6-2/TRBV6-3|-|12|TRBJ2-3
CASRIGGDTQYF
TGTGCCAGCAGAATCGGGGGAGATACGCAGTATTTT
>-|TRBV7-9|-|14|TRBJ2-7
CASSFPGRVYEQYF
TGTGCCAGCAGCTTCCCAGGGCGGGTTTACGAGCAGTACTTC
>-|TRBV20-1|-|16|TRBJ2-6
CSARDGRNSGANVLTF
TGCAGTGCTAGAGACGGACGGAACTCTGGGGCCAACGTCCTGACTTTC
>TRBD2|TRBV29-1|-|17|TRBJ2-3
CSVAGTSGRMGTDTQYF
TGCAGCGTTGCCGGGACTAGCGGGAGAATGGGAACAGATACGCAGTATTTT
>-|TRBV19|-|12|TRBJ2-3
CASSWRPDTQYF
TGTGCCAGTAGTTGGAGGCCAGATACGCAGTATTTT
>-|TRBV4-2|-|14|TRBJ2-1
CASSPLPPYNEQFF
TGTGCCAGCAGCCCGTTGCCACCCTACAATGAGCAGTTCTTC
>-|TRBV4-2|-|15|TRBJ2-5
CASSQTLESRETQYF
TGTGCCAGCAGCCAAACGCTAGAATCGAGGGAGACCCAGTACTTC
>-|TRBV4-3|-|12|TRBJ2-2
CASSRRTGELFF
TGCGCCAGCAGCCGCCGGACCGGGGAGCTGTTTTTT
>TRBD1|TRBV27|-|14|TRBJ1-2
CASSPDRRGYGYTF
TGTGCCAGCAGTCCGGACAGGCGGGGCTATGGCTACACCTTC
>-|TRBV27|-|15|TRBJ2-7
CASSLWVSSPDEQYF
TGTGCCAGCAGTTTATGGGTCTCCTCCCCGGACGAGCAGTACTTC
>TRBD2|TRBV28|-|15|TRBJ2-3
CASSLSSLAVDTQYF
TGTGCCAGCAGTTTATCCTCCCTAGCGGTAGATACGCAGTATTTT
>-|TRBV30|-|11|TRBJ2-7
CAWRGGYEQYF
TGTGCCTGGAGGGGAGGCTACGAGCAGTACTTC
>-|TRBV30|once|12|TRBJ1-2
CAWSVPGGGYTF
TGTGCCTGGAGTGTTCCAGGAGGTGGCTACACCTTC
>TRBD2|TRBV7-9|few|14|TRBJ2-1
CASSPGLAGGEQFF
TGTGCCAGCAGCCCGGGGCTAGCGGGAGGTGAGCAGTTCTTC
>-|TRBV7-9|-|12|TRBJ1-2
CASSRRGDGYTF
TGTGCCAGCAGCCGTAGGGGGGATGGCTACACCTTC
>TRBD2|TRBV6-2/TRBV6-3|-|16|TRBJ2-7
CASSYGLAGYSYEQYF
TGTGCCAGCAGTTACGGACTAGCGGGATACTCCTACGAGCAGTACTTC
>TRBD2|TRBV29-1|-|14|TRBJ2-1
CSVEGGRGYNEQFF
TGCAGCGTTGAGGGCGGGAGAGGCTACAATGAGCAGTTCTTC
>-|TRBV28|-|12|TRBJ1-1
CASLRGGTEAFF
TGTGCCAGCCTACGGGGCGGCACTGAAGCTTTCTTT
>TRBD1|TRBV5-1|-|14|TRBJ2-1
CASRRTGNDNEQFF
TGCGCCAGCAGGCGGACAGGGAACGACAATGAGCAGTTCTTC
>-|TRBV30|-|14|TRBJ1-5
CAWSKEGGNQPQHF
TGTGCCTGGAGCAAAGAGGGAGGCAATCAGCCCCAGCATTTT
>TRBD2|TRBV27|-|12|TRBJ2-1
CASSPGGSEQFF
TGTGCCAGCAGCCCCGGGGGGTCTGAGCAGTTCTTC
>TRBD2|TRBV9|-|16|TRBJ2-2
CASTTLGTTNTGELFF
TGTGCCAGCACGACCCTCGGGACTACGAACACCGGGGAGCTGTTTTTT
>-|TRBV4-1|-|14|TRBJ2-2
CASSRRGLDGELFF
TGCGCCAGCAGCCGGAGAGGCCTAGACGGGGAGCTGTTTTTT
>-|TRBV12-3/TRBV12-4|-|13|TRBJ1-5
CASRNRDSEPQHF
TGTGCCAGCAGGAACCGGGACTCTGAGCCCCAGCATTTT
>-|TRBV20-1|-|10|TRBJ2-7
CSATAGEQYF
TGCAGTGCTACCGCTGGCGAGCAGTACTTC
>-|TRBV27|-|15|TRBJ2-7
CASTNLGRPSYEQYF
TGTGCCAGCACCAATCTTGGGCGGCCCTCCTACGAGCAGTACTTC
>-|TRBV14|-|15|TRBJ1-2
CASSQDRLEGYGYTF
TGTGCCAGCAGCCAAGATCGATTGGAGGGCTATGGCTACACCTTC
>-|TRBV7-3|-|13|TRBJ1-5
CASSPEGRQPQHF
TGTGCCAGCAGCCCAGAAGGGAGACAGCCCCAGCATTTT
>TRBD2|TRBV2|-|16|TRBJ2-1
CASSGTSGQGPHEQFF
TGTGCCAGCAGTGGGACTAGCGGCCAAGGGCCCCATGAGCAGTTCTTC
>-|TRBV7-9|-|14|TRBJ2-5
CASSPDTFQETQYF
TGTGCCAGCAGCCCGGACACTTTCCAAGAGACCCAGTACTTC
>-|TRBV9|-|14|TRBJ2-1
CASSEGGDYNEQFF
TGTGCCAGCAGCGAGGGCGGGGACTACAATGAGCAGTTCTTC
>-|TRBV9|-|14|TRBJ1-1
CASSARTVNTEAFF
TGTGCCAGCAGCGCTCGGACGGTGAACACTGAAGCTTTCTTT
>TRBD1|TRBV7-6|-|13|TRBJ2-7
CASSWTGAYEQYF
TGTGCCAGCAGCTGGACAGGGGCCTACGAGCAGTACTTC
>-|TRBV27|-|19|TRBJ2-3
CASSLSPHFSGRGTDTQYF
TGTGCCAGCAGTTTATCCCCACATTTTTCCGGGCGAGGCACAGATACGCAGTATTTT
>TRBD2|TRBV20-1|-|14|TRBJ2-2
CSAIGREVAGELFF
TGCAGTGCTATCGGGCGGGAGGTAGCCGGGGAGCTGTTTTTT
>-|TRBV11-2|-|12|TRBJ1-1
CASSLRGWEAFF
TGTGCCAGCAGCTTAAGGGGGTGGGAAGCTTTCTTT
>-|TRBV4-3|-|16|TRBJ1-1
CASSQDRTAMNTEAFF
TGCGCCAGCAGCCAAGATAGGACGGCCATGAACACTGAAGCTTTCTTT
>-|TRBV27|-|14|TRBJ2-5
CASSLSPRGETQYF
TGTGCCAGCAGTTTAAGTCCCAGGGGAGAGACCCAGTACTTC
>-|TRBV30|-|14|TRBJ1-5
CAWSAGVRSQPQHF
TGTGCCTGGAGTGCTGGGGTGCGGTCTCAGCCCCAGCATTTT
>-|TRBV6-1|-|14|TRBJ2-3
CASSDRPNTDTQYF
TGTGCCAGCAGTGATCGTCCGAACACAGATACGCAGTATTTT
>TRBD1|TRBV27|-|18|TRBJ2-6
CASGQGLLLTSGANVLTF
TGTGCCAGCGGACAGGGCCTTCTCCTTACCTCTGGGGCCAACGTCCTGACTTTC
>-|TRBV23-1|-|10|TRBJ2-7
CATSAYEQYF
TGCGCCACCTCTGCGTACGAGCAGTACTTC
>-|TRBV28|few|15|TRBJ2-3
CASSLSGGSTDTQYF
TGTGCCAGCAGTTTGTCTGGCGGTAGCACAGATACGCAGTATTTT
>TRBD2|TRBV9|-|18|TRBJ2-4
CASSAQPGLAGVLNIQYF
TGTGCCAGCAGCGCCCAACCGGGACTAGCGGGAGTCTTAAACATTCAGTACTTC
>TRBD1|TRBV20-1|-|13|TRBJ2-7
CSASGTGNYEQYF
TGCAGTGCTAGCGGGACAGGGAACTACGAGCAGTACTTC
>TRBD2|TRBV20-1|-|14|TRBJ2-7
CSAFWTSGSYEQYF
TGCAGTGCCTTTTGGACTAGCGGGAGTTACGAGCAGTACTTC